This T cell receptor beta chain was recorded in a study of T cells in Graves' hyperthyroidism and ophthalmopathy. In its sample, this clonotype was seen many times. The antigen remains unidentified. Study-level results: Most thyroid clonotypes expanded above 0.001 appeared in blood too. Ophthalmopathy stood apart from stable hyperthyroidism in a 13 V-J model.

Amplified regions were TCR beta CDR3 sequences from RNA transcripts. The HTBI primer set was used in a first-round RT-PCR of the TCR CDR3. Each CDR3 protein is one row after TCRdb ran MiXCR on the multiplex PCR reads. The data show hundreds of thousands of distinct CDR3 sequences, about 15% seen once. In germline, CDR1 is MDHEN, CDR2 SYDVKM. The CDR3 sequence is 12 residues long. V was shortened by 4 bases and J by 6 bases, with 6 bases between the two germline ends. This clonotype was obtained from a woman aged 30 to 39 with Graves' hyperthyroidism. The rearrangement uses TRBV28 and TRBJ2-2, with D unresolved. Specimen: blood. CDR3 amino acids: CASSYTSGELFF. CDR3 DNA sequence: TGTGCCAGCAGTTACACTTCCGGGGAGCTGTTTTTT.